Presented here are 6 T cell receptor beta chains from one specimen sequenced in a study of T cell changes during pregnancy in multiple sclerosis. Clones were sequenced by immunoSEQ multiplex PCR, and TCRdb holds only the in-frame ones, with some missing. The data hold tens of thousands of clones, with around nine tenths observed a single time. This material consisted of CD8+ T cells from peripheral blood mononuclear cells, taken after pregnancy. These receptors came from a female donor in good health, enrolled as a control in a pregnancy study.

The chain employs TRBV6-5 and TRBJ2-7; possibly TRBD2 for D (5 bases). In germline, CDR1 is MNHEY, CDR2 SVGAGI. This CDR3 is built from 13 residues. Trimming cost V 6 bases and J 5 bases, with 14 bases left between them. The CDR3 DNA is TGTGCCAGCAGCCCCCGAGAGGGCGACGAGCAGTACTTC. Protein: CASSPREGDEQYF.

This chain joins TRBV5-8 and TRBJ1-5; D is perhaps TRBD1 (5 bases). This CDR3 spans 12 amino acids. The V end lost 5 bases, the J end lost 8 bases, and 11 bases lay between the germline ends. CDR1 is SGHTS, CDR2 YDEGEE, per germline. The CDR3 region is CASSSGGKPQHF. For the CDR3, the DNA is TGTGCCAGCAGTTCCGGGGGGAAGCCCCAGCATTTT.

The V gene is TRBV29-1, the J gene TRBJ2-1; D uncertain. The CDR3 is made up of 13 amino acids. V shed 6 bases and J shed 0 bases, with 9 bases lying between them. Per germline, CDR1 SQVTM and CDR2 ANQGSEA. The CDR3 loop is CSVPMSSYNEQFF. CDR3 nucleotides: TGCAGCGTGCCGATGAGCTCCTACAATGAGCAGTTCTTC.

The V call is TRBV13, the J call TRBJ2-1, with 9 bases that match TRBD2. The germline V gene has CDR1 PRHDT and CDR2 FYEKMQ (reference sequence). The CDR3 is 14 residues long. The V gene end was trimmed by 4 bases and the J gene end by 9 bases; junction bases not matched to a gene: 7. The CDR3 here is CASSSPSGVGEQFF. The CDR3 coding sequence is TGTGCCAGCAGCTCCCCTAGCGGGGTCGGTGAGCAGTTCTTC.

The CDR3 region is CASSQGVAGNTGELFF. The DNA for the CDR3 is TGTGCCAGCAGCCAAGGCGTAGCGGGGAACACCGGGGAGCTGTTTTTT. This sequence joins TRBV13 and TRBJ2-2; 7 positions agree with TRBD2. CDR3 length: 16 amino acids. V was pared by 5 bases and J by 1 base, with 7 bases of the junction left unmatched. Germline CDR1 reads PRHDT; CDR2 reads FYEKMQ (reference sequence).

Here the CDR3 reads CASSAGQFSNQPQHF. CDR3 nucleotides: TGTGCCAGCAGCGCTGGACAGTTTAGCAATCAGCCCCAGCATTTT. The genes are TRBV2 and TRBJ1-5, with D perhaps matching TRBD1 (6 bases). V was pared by 6 bases and J by 0 bases, with 12 bases between. The CDR3 is made up of 15 amino acids. Germline CDR1 reads SNHLY; CDR2 reads FYNNEI.